The clone carrying this T cell receptor delta chain has only a few counts. A read error is likely here: a far larger clone is one base away. The sample comes from a study of gamma-delta T cells after stem cell transplantation. TCRdb reanalyzed the RT-PCR reads using CATT. The sample consists of over a thousand delta-chain clones, about 5.6% of them appearing once. This clonotype originated in a human donor. It is not recorded whose cells these are; they may come from a transplant donor. The material sequenced was gamma-delta T cells.

CDR3 nucleotides: TGTGCTCTTGGGCCAACCGTCTACGCAAACCCCCCTAATACTGGGGGATACGCAGCCGATCGGTTCCCTCCGTACGCCGATAAACTCATCTTT. The encoded protein is CALGPTVYANPPNTGGYAADRFPPYADKLIF. The chain carries TRDV1 and TRDJ1; 13 nucleotides align to TRDD3. Germline CDR1 reads TSWWSYY; CDR2 reads QGS. After removal of 5 bases from V and 3 bases from J, the junction contained 51 bases not matched to a gene. The CDR3 consists of 31 residues.